The entry that follows covers one T cell receptor beta chain sequence. Participants, roughly 18 to 89 years old, spanned around 25 US areas. For recovered donors of Cohort 3, there were two negative PCRs, clearance, or symptom resolution. Using immunoSEQ multiplex PCR, the repertoire was profiled, and TCRdb retains in-frame clones only, with some absent. Among over 150,000 clones listed, around 80% were seen once. The CDR3 loop spans 16 amino acids. Germline values: CDR1 MNHEY, CDR2 SMNVEV (reference sequence). Losses at the gene ends were 0 bases for V and 7 bases for J; bases not matched to a gene: 12. These data originate in a study of blood T cell repertoires in COVID-19. At the level of the study: PBMCs, B-cell-depleted T cells, or T cells were the source of the cDNA or gDNA that made up the material.

Sequencing was done on a sample of PBMCs or T cells enriched from blood (not recorded which). The receptor was derived from a woman aged 55 to 70 who had recovered from COVID-19. The V and J genes are TRBV27 and TRBJ2-7; 7 positions match TRBD2. The CDR3 loop is CASSLSPGGRTREQYF. DNA for the CDR3: TGTGCCAGCAGTTTATCCCCCGGAGGTAGGACTAGGGAGCAGTACTTC.